The clone carrying this T cell receptor beta chain occurred many times. The antigen is unknown. Clones were sequenced by immunoSEQ multiplex PCR, and TCRdb holds only the in-frame ones, with some missing. Of about 4,000 clones listed, around 19% were seen once; the top ten hold 20% to 25%. Germline lookup yields CDR1 MNHGY and CDR2 SAAAGT. The CDR3 consists of 14 residues. V gave up 4 bases and J gave up 2 bases; unmatched junction bases: 2. The data originate from a study of sequential checkpoint blockade in melanoma. Whole-study results and caveats: In arm A, pretreatment tumor clonality was associated with response. PD-L1 staining and CD8+ counts, not mutational load, tracked tumor T-cell clonality.

Treatment indicated: randomized to nivolumab then ipilimumab (arm A) or the reverse (arm B). No patient had prior DNA-damaging chemotherapy. Sequences were derived from tumor tissue (inferred from file names), sampled from a patient given nivolumab and ipilimumab in sequence. This receptor was obtained from a human patient with melanoma. Some clones in this sample may be carry-over from other donors' samples. The chain couples TRBV6-8 to TRBJ2-1, with 7 bases that match TRBD1. The DNA of the CDR3 is TGTGCCAGCAGTTTTGACAGGGCCTACAATGAGCAGTTCTTC. It specifies CASSFDRAYNEQFF.